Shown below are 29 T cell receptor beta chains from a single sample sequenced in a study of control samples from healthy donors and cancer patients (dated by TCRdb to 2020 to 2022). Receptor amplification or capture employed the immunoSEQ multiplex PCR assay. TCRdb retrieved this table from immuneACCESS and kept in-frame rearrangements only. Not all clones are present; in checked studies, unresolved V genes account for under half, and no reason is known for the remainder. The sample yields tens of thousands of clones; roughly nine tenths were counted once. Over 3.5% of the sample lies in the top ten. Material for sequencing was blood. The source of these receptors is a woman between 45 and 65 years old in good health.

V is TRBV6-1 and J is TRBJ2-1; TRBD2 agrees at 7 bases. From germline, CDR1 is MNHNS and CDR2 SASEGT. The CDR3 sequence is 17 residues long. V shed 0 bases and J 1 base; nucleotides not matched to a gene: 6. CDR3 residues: CASSEALARLSYNEQFF. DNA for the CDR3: TGTGCCAGCAGTGAAGCACTAGCGAGATTATCCTACAATGAGCAGTTCTTC.

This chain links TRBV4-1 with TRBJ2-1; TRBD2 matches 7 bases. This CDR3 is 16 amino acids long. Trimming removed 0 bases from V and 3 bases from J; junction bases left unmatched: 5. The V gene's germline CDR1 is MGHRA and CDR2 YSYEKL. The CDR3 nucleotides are TGCGCCAGCAGCCAAGAAGGGCTAGCGGTCTACAATGAGCAGTTCTTC. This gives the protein CASSQEGLAVYNEQFF.

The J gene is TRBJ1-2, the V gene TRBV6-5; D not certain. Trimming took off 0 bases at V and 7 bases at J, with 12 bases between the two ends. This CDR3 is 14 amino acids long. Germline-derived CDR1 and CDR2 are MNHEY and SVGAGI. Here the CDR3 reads CASSYSIRGSGYTF. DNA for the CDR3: TGTGCCAGCAGTTACTCGATCCGTGGAAGTGGCTACACCTTC.

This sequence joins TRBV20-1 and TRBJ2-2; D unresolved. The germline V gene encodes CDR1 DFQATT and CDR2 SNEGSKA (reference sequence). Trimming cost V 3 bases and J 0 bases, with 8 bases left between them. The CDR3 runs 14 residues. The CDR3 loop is CSASRGTNTGELFF. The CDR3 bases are TGCAGTGCTAGTCGTGGGACGAACACCGGGGAGCTGTTTTTT.

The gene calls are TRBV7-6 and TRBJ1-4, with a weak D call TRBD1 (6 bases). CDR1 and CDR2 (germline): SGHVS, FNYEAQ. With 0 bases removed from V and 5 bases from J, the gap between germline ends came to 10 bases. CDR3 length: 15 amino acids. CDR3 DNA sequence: TGTGCCAGCAGCTTAGCGACAGGCCCGAATGAAAAACTGTTTTTT. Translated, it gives CASSLATGPNEKLFF.

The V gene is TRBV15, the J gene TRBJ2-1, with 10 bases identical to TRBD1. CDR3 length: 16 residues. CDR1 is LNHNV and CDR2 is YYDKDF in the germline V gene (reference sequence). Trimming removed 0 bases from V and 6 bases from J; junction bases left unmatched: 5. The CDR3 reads CATSRDTGTGVNEQFF. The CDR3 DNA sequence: TGTGCCACCAGCAGAGATACTGGGACAGGGGTCAATGAGCAGTTCTTC.

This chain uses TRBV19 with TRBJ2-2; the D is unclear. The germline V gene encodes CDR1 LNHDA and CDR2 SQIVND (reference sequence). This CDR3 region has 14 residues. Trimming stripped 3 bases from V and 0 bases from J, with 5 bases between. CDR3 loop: CASSMRSNTGELFF. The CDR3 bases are TGTGCCAGTAGTATGAGATCGAACACCGGGGAGCTGTTTTTT.

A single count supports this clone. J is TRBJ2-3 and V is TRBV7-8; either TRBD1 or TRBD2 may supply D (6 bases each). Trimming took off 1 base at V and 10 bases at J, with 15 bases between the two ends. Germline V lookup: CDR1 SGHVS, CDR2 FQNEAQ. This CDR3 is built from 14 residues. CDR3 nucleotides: TGTGCCAGCAGCTTAGTTGACGGGGGCACGTCGCAGTATTTT. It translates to CASSLVDGGTSQYF.

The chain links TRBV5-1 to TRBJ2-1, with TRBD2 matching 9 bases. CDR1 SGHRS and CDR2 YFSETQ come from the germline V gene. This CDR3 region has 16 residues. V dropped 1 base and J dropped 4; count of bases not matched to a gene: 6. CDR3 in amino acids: CASSLQGLAPYNEQFF. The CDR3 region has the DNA TGCGCCAGCAGCTTGCAAGGACTAGCGCCTTACAATGAGCAGTTCTTC.

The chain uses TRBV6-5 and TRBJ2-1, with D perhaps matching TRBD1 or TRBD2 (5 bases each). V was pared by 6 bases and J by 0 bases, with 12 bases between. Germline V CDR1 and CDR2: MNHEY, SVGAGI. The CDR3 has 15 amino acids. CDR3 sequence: CASSRDASSYNEQFF. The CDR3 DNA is TGTGCCAGCAGCAGGGACGCGAGCTCCTACAATGAGCAGTTCTTC.

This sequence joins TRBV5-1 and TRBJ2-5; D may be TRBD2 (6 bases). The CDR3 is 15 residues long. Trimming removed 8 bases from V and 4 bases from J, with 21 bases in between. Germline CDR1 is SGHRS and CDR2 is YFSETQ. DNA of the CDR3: TGCGCCAGTGGACCCTTGGGCGGGACGGGAGAGACCCAGTACTTC. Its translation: CASGPLGGTGETQYF.

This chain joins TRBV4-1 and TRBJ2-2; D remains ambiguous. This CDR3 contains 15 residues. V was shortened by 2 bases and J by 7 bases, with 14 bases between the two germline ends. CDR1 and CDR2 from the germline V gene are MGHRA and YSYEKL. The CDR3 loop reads CASSQIYSGHGELFF. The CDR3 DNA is TGCGCCAGCAGCCAAATCTATTCCGGGCACGGGGAGCTGTTTTTT.

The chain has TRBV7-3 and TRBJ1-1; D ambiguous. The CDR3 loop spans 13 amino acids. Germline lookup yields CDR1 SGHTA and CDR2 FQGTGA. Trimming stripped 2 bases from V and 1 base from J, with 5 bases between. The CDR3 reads CASSLEGNTEAFF. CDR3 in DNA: TGTGCCAGCAGCTTAGAAGGGAACACTGAAGCTTTCTTT.

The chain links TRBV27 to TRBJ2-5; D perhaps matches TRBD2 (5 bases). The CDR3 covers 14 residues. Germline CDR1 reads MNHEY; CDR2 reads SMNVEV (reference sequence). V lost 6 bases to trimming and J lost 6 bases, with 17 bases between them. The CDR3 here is CASSPQRYPQTQYF. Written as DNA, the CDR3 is TGTGCCAGCAGCCCCCAGCGGTACCCCCAGACCCAGTACTTC.

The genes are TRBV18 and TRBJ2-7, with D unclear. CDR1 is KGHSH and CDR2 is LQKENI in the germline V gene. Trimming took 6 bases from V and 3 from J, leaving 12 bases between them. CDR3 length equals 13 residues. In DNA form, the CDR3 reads TGTGCCAGCTCCCCTACGGACGGCTACGAGCAGTACTTC. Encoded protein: CASSPTDGYEQYF.

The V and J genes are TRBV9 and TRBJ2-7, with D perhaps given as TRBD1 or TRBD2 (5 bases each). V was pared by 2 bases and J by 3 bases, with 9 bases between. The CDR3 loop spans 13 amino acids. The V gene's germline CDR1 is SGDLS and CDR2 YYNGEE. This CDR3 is CASSVAGSYEQYF. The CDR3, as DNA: TGTGCCAGCAGCGTGGCAGGGAGCTACGAGCAGTACTTC.

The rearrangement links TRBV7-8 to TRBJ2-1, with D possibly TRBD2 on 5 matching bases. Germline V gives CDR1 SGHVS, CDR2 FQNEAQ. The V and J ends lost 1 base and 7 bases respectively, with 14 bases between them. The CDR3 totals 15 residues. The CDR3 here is CASSLVFGKENEQFF. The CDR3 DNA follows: TGTGCCAGCAGCTTAGTTTTCGGGAAGGAGAATGAGCAGTTCTTC.

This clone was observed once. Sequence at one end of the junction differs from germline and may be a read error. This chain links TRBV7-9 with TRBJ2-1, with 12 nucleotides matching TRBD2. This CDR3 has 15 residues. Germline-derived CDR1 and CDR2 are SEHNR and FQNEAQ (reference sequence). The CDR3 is CASSLAGGPYNEQFF. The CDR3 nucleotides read TGTGCCAGCAGCCTAGCGGGAGGGCCCTACAATGAGCAGTTCTTC.

CDR3 region: CASSLTSGSADTQYF. The CDR3 DNA is TGTGCCAGCAGCTTAACCAGCGGGAGTGCAGATACGCAGTATTTT. This chain uses TRBV7-3 with TRBJ2-3; 8 nucleotides match TRBD2. V dropped 0 bases and J dropped 4; count of bases not matched to a gene: 3. In germline, CDR1 is SGHTA, CDR2 FQGTGA. The CDR3 has 15 amino acids. The full variable domain, with the rest looked up from reference TRBV7-3 and TRBJ2-3, is GAGVSQTPSNKVTEKGKYVELRCDPISGHTALYWYRQSLGQGPEFLIYFQGTGAADDSGLPNDRFFAVRPEGSVSTLKIQRTERGDSAVYLCASSLTSGSADTQYFGPGTRLTVL.

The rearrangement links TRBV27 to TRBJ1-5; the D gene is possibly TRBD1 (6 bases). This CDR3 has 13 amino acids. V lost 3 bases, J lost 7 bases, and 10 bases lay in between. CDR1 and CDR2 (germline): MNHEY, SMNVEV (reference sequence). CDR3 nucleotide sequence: TGTGCCAGCAGTTTCTCGGACAGACAGCCCCAGCATTTT. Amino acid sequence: CASSFSDRQPQHF.

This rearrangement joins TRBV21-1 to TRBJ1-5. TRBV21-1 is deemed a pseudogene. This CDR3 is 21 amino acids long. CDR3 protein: CASSKVDQLVPPACPYQPQHF. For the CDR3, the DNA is TGTGCCAGCAGCAAAGTAGACCAACTTGTACCCCCGGCTTGTCCCTATCAGCCCCAGCATTTT.

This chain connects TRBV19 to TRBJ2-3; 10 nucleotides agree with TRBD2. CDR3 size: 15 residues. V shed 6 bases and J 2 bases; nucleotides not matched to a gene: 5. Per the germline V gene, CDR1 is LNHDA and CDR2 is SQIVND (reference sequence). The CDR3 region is CASSTSGVPTDTQYF. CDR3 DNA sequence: TGTGCCAGTAGCACTAGCGGGGTCCCCACAGATACGCAGTATTTT.

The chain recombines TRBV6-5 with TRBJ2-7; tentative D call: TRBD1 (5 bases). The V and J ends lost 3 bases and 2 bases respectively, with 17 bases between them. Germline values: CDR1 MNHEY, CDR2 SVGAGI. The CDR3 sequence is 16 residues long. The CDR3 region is CASSYISADIPYEQYF. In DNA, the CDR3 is TGTGCCAGCAGTTATATATCCGCGGACATCCCCTACGAGCAGTACTTC.

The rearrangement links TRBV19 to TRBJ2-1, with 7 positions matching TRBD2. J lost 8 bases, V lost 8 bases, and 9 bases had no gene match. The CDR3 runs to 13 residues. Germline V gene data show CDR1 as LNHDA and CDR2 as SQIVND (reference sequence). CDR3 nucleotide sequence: TGTGCCAGTGGGGCGAGTGGGGGGGATGAGCAGTTCTTC. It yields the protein CASGASGGDEQFF.

The CDR3 is CASVRGKGRIGNQPQHF. CDR3 nucleotides: TGTGCCAGCGTTCGGGGGAAAGGACGGATAGGCAATCAGCCCCAGCATTTT. The chain joins TRBV6-4 to TRBJ1-5; maybe TRBD1 (5 bases). This CDR3 has 17 residues. V was clipped by 8 bases and J by 2 bases, with 22 bases between them. Germline lookup yields CDR1 MRHNA and CDR2 SNTAGT.

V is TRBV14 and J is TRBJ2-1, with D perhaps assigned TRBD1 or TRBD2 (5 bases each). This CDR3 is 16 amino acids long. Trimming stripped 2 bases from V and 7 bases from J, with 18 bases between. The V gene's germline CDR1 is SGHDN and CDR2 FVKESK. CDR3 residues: CASSQIRPMGRNEQFF. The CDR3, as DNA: TGTGCCAGCAGCCAAATAAGACCCATGGGACGGAATGAGCAGTTCTTC.

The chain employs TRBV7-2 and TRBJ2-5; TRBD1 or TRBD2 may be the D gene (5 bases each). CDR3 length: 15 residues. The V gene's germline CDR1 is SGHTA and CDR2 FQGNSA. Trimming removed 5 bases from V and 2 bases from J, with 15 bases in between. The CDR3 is CASSLRGWGQETQYF. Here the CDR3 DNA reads TGTGCCAGCAGCCTCCGGGGATGGGGGCAAGAGACCCAGTACTTC.

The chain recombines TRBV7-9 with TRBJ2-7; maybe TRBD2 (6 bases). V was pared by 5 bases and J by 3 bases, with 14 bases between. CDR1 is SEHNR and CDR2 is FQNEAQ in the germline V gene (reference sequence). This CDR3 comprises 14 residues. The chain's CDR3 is CASSPRRGIYEQYF. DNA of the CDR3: TGTGCCAGCAGCCCTAGGCGGGGTATCTACGAGCAGTACTTC. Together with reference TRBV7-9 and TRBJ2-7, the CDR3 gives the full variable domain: DTGVSQNPRHKITKRGQNVTFRCDPISEHNRLYWYRQTLGQGPEFLTYFQNEAQLEKSRLLSDRFSAERPKGSFSTLEIQRTEQGDSAMYLCASSPRRGIYEQYFGPGTRLTVT.

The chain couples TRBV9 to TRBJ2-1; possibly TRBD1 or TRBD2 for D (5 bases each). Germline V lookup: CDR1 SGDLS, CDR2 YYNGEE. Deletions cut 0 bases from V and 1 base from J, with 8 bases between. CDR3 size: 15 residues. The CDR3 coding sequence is TGTGCCAGCAGCGTAGTGGGGGAGTCCTACAATGAGCAGTTCTTC. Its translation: CASSVVGESYNEQFF.